The present TCR beta chain was sequenced within a study of blood T cells in healthy people across ages. Study-wide results and caveats: Observed TCR beta diversity per million T cells went down as age went up. This fall followed a roughly linear course with age.

The authors ran a second PCR of about 7 to 11 cycles using a sample-barcoded 5' primer and a J-beta primer mix. The template-switch adaptor, which had 12 random nucleotides, put a tag on each cDNA molecule. Each CDR3 protein is one row after TCRdb ran MiXCR on the 5' RACE reads. The sample lists over a million distinct CDR3 sequences, 42% occurring once. The CDR3 runs 14 residues. Germline CDR1 is MNHNS and CDR2 is SASEGT. V dropped 1 base and J dropped 4 bases, with 11 bases sitting between them. This clonotype appeared a few times. The antigen remains unidentified. This sequence originates from a woman aged 18-30 years in good health. This rearrangement joins TRBV6-1 to TRBJ2-7, with no clear D. Sequencing was carried out using blood. DNA of the CDR3: TGTGCCAGCAGTGAAGGGCTTTCGACTTACGAGCAGTACTTC. Residues: CASSEGLSTYEQYF.